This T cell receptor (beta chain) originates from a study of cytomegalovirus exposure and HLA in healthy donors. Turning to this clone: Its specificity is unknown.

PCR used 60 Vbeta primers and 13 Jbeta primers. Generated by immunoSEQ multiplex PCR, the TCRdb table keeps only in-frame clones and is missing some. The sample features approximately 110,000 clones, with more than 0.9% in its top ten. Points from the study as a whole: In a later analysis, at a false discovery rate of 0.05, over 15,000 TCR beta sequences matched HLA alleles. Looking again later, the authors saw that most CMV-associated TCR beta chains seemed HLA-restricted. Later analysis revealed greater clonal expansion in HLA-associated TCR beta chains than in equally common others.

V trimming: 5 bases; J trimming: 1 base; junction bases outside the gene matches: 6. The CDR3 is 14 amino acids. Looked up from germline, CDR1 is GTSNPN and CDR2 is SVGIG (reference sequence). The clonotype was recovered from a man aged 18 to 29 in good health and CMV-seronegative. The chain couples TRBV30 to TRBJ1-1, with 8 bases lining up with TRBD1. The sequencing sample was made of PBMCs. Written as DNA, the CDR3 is TGTGCCTGGGAAACCGGGACAGGGAACACTGAAGCTTTCTTT. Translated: CAWETGTGNTEAFF.